Each of the 21 T cell receptor beta chains below was sequenced from the same sample in a study of identical twins. TCRdb passed the 5' RACE reads through MiXCR, listing each CDR3 protein once. The table has about 500,000 distinct CDR3 sequences, around 15% seen once. The sample was also linked to a second study, of yellow fever vaccine responses in identical twins.

Input material: CD4+ T cells sorted from blood. These TCRs come from a woman aged 18 to 35 in good health.

This clonotype occurred a few times. V and J are TRBV4-3 and TRBJ2-7, with D possibly matching TRBD1 (5 bases). Germline CDR1 is LGHNA and CDR2 is YSLEER. The CDR3 is 16 amino acids. The germline V and J ends were trimmed by 0 bases and 6 bases, with 18 bases remaining between them. The CDR3 region is CASSQDDRRGGSEQYF. In nucleotides, the CDR3 is TGCGCCAGCAGCCAAGACGACAGACGCGGCGGATCCGAGCAGTACTTC.

V and J are TRBV6-1 and TRBJ2-3; tentatively, D is TRBD2 (6 bases). The V end lost 6 bases, the J end lost 2 bases, and 15 bases lay between the germline ends. CDR1 is MNHNS and CDR2 is SASEGT in the germline V gene. This CDR3 is built from 15 residues. The DNA for the CDR3 is TGTGCCAGCAGCCTTCTCGGGGGTTACACAGATACGCAGTATTTT. Translating it yields CASSLLGGYTDTQYF.

This clonotype was counted a few times. This chain uses TRBV12-3 or TRBV12-4 with TRBJ1-1; 10 bases align to TRBD1. V lost 9 bases to trimming and J lost 3 bases; unmatched junction nucleotides: 13. This CDR3 is 16 amino acids long. The CDR3: CASSDRDRGRDTEAFF. The CDR3 nucleotides read TGTGCCAGTAGCGACCGGGACAGGGGCCGAGACACTGAAGCTTTCTTT.

This clonotype occurred many times. The rearrangement links TRBV29-1 to TRBJ2-1; the D is unclear. This CDR3 has 12 residues. Looked up from germline, CDR1 is SQVTM and CDR2 is ANQGSEA. V shed 3 bases and J shed 6 bases, with 9 bases lying between them. The CDR3 DNA sequence: TGCAGCGTTGACCAGCGCAGCAATGAGCAGTTCTTC. It translates to CSVDQRSNEQFF.

This clonotype occurred many times. V and J are TRBV12-3 or TRBV12-4 and TRBJ1-1, with unresolved D. Trimming pared 3 bases from V and 6 bases from J, leaving 17 bases between. The CDR3 spans 15 residues. DNA for the CDR3: TGTGCCAGCAGTTTGGGTTGGCAGGCGAGCCCTGAAGCTTTCTTT. It is translated as CASSLGWQASPEAFF.

This clonotype has a handful of counts. A read error may account for a junction end that differs from germline. CDR3 DNA sequence: TGTGCCAGCAGGGAAGACAGCCTATATAGCAATCAGCCCCAGCATTTT. This translates into CASREDSLYSNQPQHF. The rearrangement links TRBV2 to TRBJ1-5; possible D gene TRBD1, 5 bases. The CDR3 spans 16 residues. Germline CDR1 SNHLY, CDR2 FYNNEI.

V usage is TRBV7-9 and J usage is TRBJ2-2; no definite D call. Germline CDR1 SEHNR, CDR2 FQNEAQ (reference sequence). Trimming cost V 2 bases and J 0 bases, with 10 bases left between them. The CDR3 covers 16 residues. CDR3 sequence (DNA): TGTGCCAGCAGCTTACCCATGGGGACGAACACCGGGGAGCTGTTTTTT. Its translation is CASSLPMGTNTGELFF.

The rearrangement uses TRBV6-1 and TRBJ2-7; 7 positions agree with TRBD2. V was pared by 6 bases and J by 1 base, with 9 bases of the junction left unmatched. This CDR3 region has 15 residues. The V gene's germline CDR1 is MNHNS and CDR2 SASEGT. CDR3 nucleotide sequence: TGTGCCAGCAGCCGTACTAGCGCGTCATCCTACGAGCAGTACTTC. Protein: CASSRTSASSYEQYF.

This chain joins TRBV6-1 and TRBJ2-7; 7 nucleotides match TRBD1. CDR1 is MNHNS and CDR2 is SASEGT in the germline V gene. V gave up 4 bases and J gave up 2 bases; unmatched junction bases: 5. The CDR3 loop spans 14 amino acids. The CDR3 protein is CASSAYRGTYEQYF. As DNA, the CDR3 is TGTGCCAGCAGTGCCTACAGGGGAACCTACGAGCAGTACTTC.

This chain uses TRBV9 with TRBJ1-5; D call uncertain. Germline-derived CDR1 and CDR2 are SGDLS and YYNGEE. Deletions cut 0 bases from V and 5 bases from J, with 6 bases between. There are 13 residues in the CDR3. In DNA form, the CDR3 reads TGTGCCAGCAGCGTAGTCGGCGATCAGCCCCAGCATTTT. Its protein product is CASSVVGDQPQHF.

This clonotype was seen at least ten times. V usage is TRBV29-1 and J usage is TRBJ2-5; TRBD1 matches 9 bases. The CDR3 spans 13 residues. The V and J ends lost 6 bases and 1 base, in that order; junction bases with no gene match: 3. CDR1 is SQVTM and CDR2 is ANQGSEA in the germline V gene. The CDR3 is CSVDRGSQETQYF. For the CDR3, the DNA is TGCAGCGTAGACAGGGGGTCCCAAGAGACCCAGTACTTC.

This clonotype was recorded a few times. The CDR3 DNA is TGTGCCAGCAGCCAACAGGGGGGGAAGTTCTTC. Encoded protein: CASSQQGGKFF. J is TRBJ2-1 and V is TRBV7-9, with D possibly being TRBD1 (8 bases). Germline V gene lookup returns CDR1 SEHNR and CDR2 FQNEAQ (reference sequence). CDR3 length: 11 residues. V was cut by 5 bases and J by 14 bases, with 13 bases left in between.

V is TRBV11-2 and J is TRBJ2-7, with 9 nucleotides matching TRBD2. Per germline, CDR1 SGHAT and CDR2 FQNNGV. This CDR3 contains 19 residues. Losses at the gene ends were 2 bases for V and 2 bases for J; bases not matched to a gene: 16. This CDR3 is CASSLPQGSGGPLAYEQYF. The CDR3, as DNA: TGTGCCAGCAGCTTACCCCAGGGTAGCGGGGGACCCCTCGCCTACGAGCAGTACTTC.

J is TRBJ1-1 and V is TRBV3-1; D not resolved. The V gene lost 5 bases and the J gene lost 1 base, with 8 bases spanning the gap. The CDR3 spans 13 residues. The germline gives CDR1 LGHDT, CDR2 YNNKEL (reference sequence). CDR3 DNA: TGTGCCAGCAGCAGAGTCCAGAACACTGAAGCTTTCTTT. It encodes CASSRVQNTEAFF.

This clonotype was seen only a few times. A read error may account for a junction end that differs from germline. The J gene is TRBJ2-2, the V gene TRBV12-3 or TRBV12-4; no firm D call. CDR3 size: 11 residues. The CDR3 here is CASTLQRELFF. The CDR3, as DNA: TGTGCCAGCACTTTACAACGGGAGCTGTTTTTT.

This clonotype turned up a few times. The chain has TRBV5-1 and TRBJ2-3, with TRBD1 matching 9 bases. V gave up 6 bases and J gave up 4 bases; unmatched junction bases: 3. Germline loops: CDR1 SGHRS, CDR2 YFSETQ. The CDR3 runs to 13 residues. The CDR3 protein is CASNRGPPDTQYF. CDR3 DNA sequence: TGCGCCAGCAACAGGGGGCCCCCAGATACGCAGTATTTT.

The chain is built from TRBV20-1 and TRBJ2-5; possibly TRBD1 or TRBD2 for D (5 bases each). The CDR3 runs to 14 residues. CDR1 DFQATT and CDR2 SNEGSKA come from the germline V gene (reference sequence). Between the trimmed V and J ends, which lost 0 bases and 9 bases, there was a span of 17 bases. In nucleotides, the CDR3 is TGCAGTGCTAGAGAGGGGGTCGGGGACCGACCCCAGTACTTC. This encodes CSAREGVGDRPQYF.

This clonotype has a handful of counts. V usage is TRBV14 and J usage is TRBJ2-7, with D maybe TRBD1 (5 bases). This CDR3 has 13 amino acids. Trimming took off 5 bases at V and 7 bases at J, with 15 bases between the two ends. The V gene's germline CDR1 is SGHDN and CDR2 FVKESK. The CDR3 loop reads CASSDRQLGEQYF. As DNA, the CDR3 is TGTGCCAGCAGCGACCGACAGCTGGGAGAGCAGTACTTC.

The table lists this clonotype with a few counts. The chain recombines TRBV6-1 with TRBJ2-2, with no clear D. CDR3 size: 14 residues. Trimming pared 6 bases from V and 1 base from J, leaving 9 bases between. Germline CDR1 is MNHNS and CDR2 is SASEGT. CDR3 in amino acids: CASRKPGNTGELFF. CDR3 coding DNA: TGTGCCAGCAGAAAACCGGGGAACACCGGGGAGCTGTTTTTT.

The chain carries TRBV2 and TRBJ1-1; tentatively, D is TRBD1 (5 bases). The CDR3 runs 13 residues. Trimming stripped 3 bases from V and 3 bases from J, with 8 bases between. The germline V gene has CDR1 SNHLY and CDR2 FYNNEI. This CDR3 reads CASSEGPYTEAFF. The CDR3 DNA is TGTGCCAGCAGTGAGGGACCTTACACTGAAGCTTTCTTT.

This clonotype has more than one count but fewer than ten. In nucleotides, the CDR3 is TGTGCCAGCAGTTTATGGAACTCCCGGGACTTTGTGACCTATGAGCAGTTCTTC. Translating it yields CASSLWNSRDFVTYEQFF. The chain has TRBV28 and TRBJ2-1; possibly TRBD2 for D (6 bases). The length of the CDR3 is 18 residues. The ends were cut back, 0 bases at V and 8 bases at J, with 23 bases in the middle. Germline loops: CDR1 MDHEN, CDR2 SYDVKM. Full variable domain (missing parts from reference TRBV28 and TRBJ2-1): DVKVTQSSRYLVKRTGEKVFLECVQDMDHENMFWYRQDPGLGLRLIYFSYDVKMKEKGDIPEGYSVSREKKERFSLILESASTNQTSMYLCASSLWNSRDFVTYEQFFGPGTRLTVL.